This record concerns one T cell receptor (beta chain) sequence. Its antigen remains unidentified. This record comes from a study of T cell responses to AZD1222 COVID-19 vaccine. The overall study: Doses given second, at about 4 or about 12 weeks, were pooled.

Findings of the study overall: Close to half of spike-specific TCRs reportedly recognize unmutated variant regions. Dominant CD4 TCR responses targeted spike regions 160-218 and 743-854. Recipients of two AZD1222 doses showed rising Spike-specific TCR breadth and depth.

The repertoire was sequenced with immunoSEQ multiplex PCR; TCRdb's copy has only in-frame clones and lacks some. The profile covers under 150,000 clones, with roughly 90% appearing a single time and approximately 3.4% taken by the ten largest. Germline CDR1 and CDR2: KGHSH and LQKENI. The V gene lost 1 base and the J gene lost 1 base, with 10 bases spanning the gap. The CDR3 is made up of 15 amino acids. The source of this sequence is an adult in good health. This chain connects TRBV18 to TRBJ1-1; no clear D. Material: peripheral blood, obtained on day 0 of AZD1222 vaccination. The CDR3 DNA is TGTGCCAGCTCACCACGGATGACGGAGAACACTGAAGCTTTCTTT. It is translated as CASSPRMTENTEAFF.